The next 22 T cell receptor beta chains were all read from a single sample in a study of T cells in women clearing cervical HPV infection. TCRdb's table, derived via immunoSEQ multiplex PCR, lists solely in-frame clones and lacks some. The sample table includes around 25,000 clones. The specimen was blood buffy coat. The source of these receptors is a woman aged 18-70 years with a cervical HPV16 infection that either progressed to CIN3+ or cleared (not recorded which).

For this clone: The read terminates 3 residues ahead of where the CDR3 ends, so the germline J gene completes it. The chain links TRBV5-8 to TRBJ2-3; possibly TRBD1 for D (6 bases). CDR1 and CDR2 (germline): SGHTS, YDEGEE. The CDR3 has 13 amino acids. The CDR3 DNA, read in part, is TGTGCCAGCAGCAGAGGACAGCGAGAGACG. Amino acid sequence: CASSRGQRET. The CDR3 in full is CASSRGQRETQYF.

CDR3 DNA, as far as it was read: TGCAGTGCTAGACTTGCACAAGGCTACGAG. Its protein is CSARLAQGYE. The whole CDR3 region reads CSARLAQGYEQYF. The gene calls are TRBV20-1 and TRBJ2-7; no reliable D call. The CDR3 end falls 3 residues outside the read, so it is completed with the germline J gene. Germline assignment: CDR1 DFQATT and CDR2 SNEGSKA (reference sequence). CDR3 length: 13 amino acids. V shed 2 bases and J shed 3 bases, with 11 bases lying between them.

The CDR3 sequence is CASIEAGSNQPQHF. The CDR3 bases that were read are TGTGCCAGCATAGAGGCGGGGAGCAATCAGCCC. This chain links TRBV19 with TRBJ1-5; D is ambiguous. The read gets to within 3 residues of the CDR3 end, and the germline J gene fills in the rest. Germline CDR1 is LNHDA and CDR2 is SQIVND (reference sequence). With 9 bases removed from V and 1 base from J, the gap between germline ends came to 13 bases. The CDR3 length is 14 residues.

The CDR3 here is CASSPRDRSRETQYF. The CDR3 bases that were read are TGTGCCAGCAGCCCCCGGGACAGATCGAGAGAGACG. The chain carries TRBV7-9 and TRBJ2-3, with 7 bases that match TRBD1. The read ends 3 residues early relative to the CDR3; the germline J gene fills the gap. CDR3 length: 15 residues. Germline V gene data show CDR1 as SEHNR and CDR2 as FQNEAQ (reference sequence).

For this clone: The read ends 3 residues before the CDR3 terminus; that terminus is restored from the germline J gene. The chain employs TRBV5-4 and TRBJ2-5; D gene uncertain. The CDR3 spans 13 residues. Germline V gives CDR1 SGHNT, CDR2 YYREEE (reference sequence). The CDR3 reads CASSFRVTDTQYF. The CDR3 bases that were read are TGTGCCAGCAGCTTTCGAGTCACAGATACC.

Concerning this clone itself: The read finishes 3 residues shy of the CDR3 end, and the germline J gene is used to complete it. The chain recombines TRBV6-4 with TRBJ2-1; weak D call: TRBD2 (6 bases). The CDR3 is made up of 15 amino acids. V lost 5 bases and J lost 1, with 12 bases in between. Germline lookup yields CDR1 MRHNA and CDR2 SNTAGT. The DNA read from the CDR3 is TGTGCCAGCAGTAGGGACTTCGAATCCTACAATGAG. This gives the protein CASSRDFESYNE. The whole CDR3 is CASSRDFESYNEQFF.

Of note for this clone: The read ends 3 residues shy of where the CDR3 ends; the end is completed using the germline J gene. The chain combines TRBV7-8 with TRBJ1-4, with TRBD1 as a possible D gene (5 bases). Germline V gives CDR1 SGHVS, CDR2 FQNEAQ. CDR3 length: 14 amino acids. The CDR3 here is CASSLVGLGSPLFF. The sequenced CDR3 bases are TGTGCCAGCAGCTTAGTGGGACTCGGTTCACCA. Together with reference TRBV7-8 and TRBJ1-4, the CDR3 gives the full variable domain: GAGVSQSPRYKVAKRGQDVALRCDPISGHVSLFWYQQALGQGPEFLTYFQNEAQLDKSGLPSDRFFAERPEGSVSTLKIQRTQQEDSAVYLCASSLVGLGSPLFFGSGTQLSVL.

The DNA read from the CDR3 is TGTGCCAGCAGCTTAAAAGCGGCTAGCACAGATACG. Protein: CASSLKAASTDT. In full, the CDR3 is CASSLKAASTDTQYF. The chain is built from TRBV7-2 and TRBJ2-3; D possibly corresponds to TRBD2 (5 bases). The missing CDR3 end, 3 residues past where the read stops, is filled in from the germline J gene. V lost 2 bases and J 0 bases, leaving 9 bases between the germline ends. Germline V gives CDR1 SGHTA, CDR2 FQGNSA. The CDR3 spans 15 residues.

This clone is deemed medium-sized by its frequency. The sequence runs out 3 residues before the end of the CDR3; the remainder is reconstructed from the germline J gene. The rearrangement links TRBV7-2 to TRBJ1-1, with D uncertain. CDR1 is SGHTA and CDR2 is FQGNSA in the germline V gene. This CDR3 region has 14 residues. The CDR3 DNA, read in part, is TGTGCCAGCAGCTTAGGATCGGGGTTGGCCGAA. Translated: CASSLGSGLAE. The full CDR3 protein reads CASSLGSGLAEAFF.

In regard to this clone: The read halts 3 residues ahead of the CDR3 end, with the missing end drawn from the germline J gene. The J gene is TRBJ1-2, the V gene TRBV5-4; maybe TRBD1 (6 bases). This CDR3 comprises 16 residues. From germline, CDR1 is SGHNT and CDR2 YYREEE (reference sequence). Incomplete CDR3 DNA: TGTGCCAGCAGCTTTGGACTAGCGGGGGGGCAGGACGAC. Protein: CASSFGLAGGQDD. The whole CDR3 sequence reads CASSFGLAGGQDDYTF.

With respect to this clone: Read coverage stops 3 residues before the CDR3 terminus; the germline J gene supplies the remainder. The chain joins TRBV5-1 to TRBJ2-2, with TRBD2 matching over 11 bases. The CDR3 loop spans 15 amino acids. The ends lost 6 bases at V and 4 bases at J; junction bases unmatched: 5. Looked up from germline, CDR1 is SGHRS and CDR2 is YFSETQ. CDR3 bases read: TGCGCCAGCAAAGGGACTAGCGGAACCACCGGGGAG. It is translated as CASKGTSGTTGE. The entire CDR3 is CASKGTSGTTGELFF.

About this clone: Read sequence stops 3 residues before the CDR3 end, and the germline J gene provides the missing end. The chain carries TRBV18 and TRBJ1-2; D is uncertain. The CDR3 consists of 14 residues. Germline lookup yields CDR1 KGHSH and CDR2 LQKENI. The V gene lost 5 bases and the J gene lost 4 bases, with 14 bases spanning the gap. The part of the CDR3 DNA that was read is TGTGCCAGCTCAAGATCGCGGGCCCTCTATGGC. As protein: CASSRSRALYG. The entire CDR3 protein reads CASSRSRALYGYTF.

Regarding this clone: The observed sequence ends 3 residues before the CDR3 terminus, with the missing tail filled in from the germline J gene. This chain uses TRBV2 with TRBJ2-7; 11 bases align to TRBD2. Germline trimming cut 10 bases from V and 1 base from J; bases unmatched to any gene: 6. Germline CDR1 is SNHLY and CDR2 is FYNNEI. The CDR3 is made up of 14 amino acids. CDR3 sequence reads: CATRTSGGSYEQYF. The CDR3 DNA, read in part, is TGTGCCACCCGCACTAGCGGGGGTTCCTACGAG.

Worth noting for this clone: The CDR3 end lies 3 residues beyond the end of the read and is filled in from the germline J gene. The rearrangement uses TRBV7-8 and TRBJ2-1; a weak D match, TRBD2 (6 bases). Per germline, CDR1 SGHVS and CDR2 FQNEAQ. The V end was cut by 5 bases, the J end by 9 bases, with 17 bases between. The CDR3 is 14 amino acids. This CDR3 is CASSPFAGTFEQFF. The DNA read from the CDR3 is TGTGCCAGCAGCCCCTTTGCGGGAACCTTTGAG.

Notes on this clone: The DNA ends 3 residues before the CDR3 does, and the rest of the CDR3 is filled in from the germline J gene. The chain couples TRBV19 to TRBJ2-2; 10 nucleotides align to TRBD1. CDR1 and CDR2 (germline): LNHDA, SQIVND (reference sequence). The CDR3 spans 18 residues. The sequenced part of the CDR3 DNA is TGTGCCAGTAGTTCCCGGACAGGGGGGTTCTCTGGGGCCAACGTG. It specifies CASSSRTGGFSGANV. The CDR3 in full is CASSSRTGGFSGANVLFF.

CDR3 region: CASSALAGGADTQYF. The DNA read from the CDR3 is TGCGCCAGCAGCGCGCTAGCGGGGGGTGCAGATACG. V usage is TRBV5-1 and J usage is TRBJ2-3; TRBD2 matches 11 bases. From the germline J gene comes the end of the CDR3, since the read stops 3 residues before it. The junction had 5 bases not matched to a gene; V was cut back by 4 bases and J by 4 bases. Germline CDR1 and CDR2: SGHRS and YFSETQ. The CDR3 consists of 15 residues.

As to this clone: The sequenced fragment ends 3 residues before the CDR3 boundary, so the rest is inferred from the germline J gene. The J gene is TRBJ1-2, the V gene TRBV7-9; D remains ambiguous. This CDR3 comprises 13 residues. Looked up from germline, CDR1 is SEHNR and CDR2 is FQNEAQ (reference sequence). The covered CDR3 bases are TGTGCCAGCAGCCAGGCCCAGAGCTATACC. Translated: CASSQAQSYT. The full CDR3 reads CASSQAQSYTYTF.

The CDR3 bases that were read are TGCAGTGCTAGAGGAGCGGGAGTAGAGACC. Protein: CSARGAGVET. The entire CDR3 protein reads CSARGAGVETQYF. The gene calls are TRBV20-1 and TRBJ2-5; 8 nucleotides align to TRBD2. The read is 3 residues too short to cover the CDR3 end, so that end is filled in from the germline J gene. The CDR3 contains 13 residues. Germline loops: CDR1 DFQATT, CDR2 SNEGSKA (reference sequence). The V gene end was trimmed by 1 base and the J gene end by 4 bases; junction bases not matched to a gene: 2.

A note on this clone: The CDR3 end is not reached by the read, which stops 3 residues before it; the germline J gene fills it in. The chain uses TRBV20-1 and TRBJ2-3; 7 bases are a match to TRBD2. The CDR3 has 15 amino acids. After removal of 0 bases from V and 8 bases from J, the junction contained 11 bases not matched to a gene. Germline CDR1 and CDR2: DFQATT and SNEGSKA (reference sequence). The CDR3 loop reads CSAREPLLALATQYF. The sequenced CDR3 bases are TGCAGTGCTAGAGAACCTTTACTAGCGCTAGCTACG.

As to this clone: One junction end does not reproduce the germline sequence, and a read error may be involved. The read is 3 residues too short to cover the CDR3 end, so that end is filled in from the germline J gene. This chain uses TRBV4-2 with TRBJ2-5; a weak D match, TRBD2 (6 bases). Germline CDR1 and CDR2: LGHNA and YNFKEQ. The CDR3 spans 13 residues. The CDR3 is CASSQARGETQYF. The covered CDR3 bases are TGCGCCAGCAGCCAAGCCCGGGGGGAGACC.

Remarks on this clone: Read data end 3 residues before the CDR3 end; the end is taken from the germline J gene. The genes are TRBV5-4 and TRBJ2-5; 8 bases are a match to TRBD2. V gave up 4 bases and J gave up 2 bases; unmatched junction bases: 4. In germline, CDR1 is SGHNT, CDR2 YYREEE (reference sequence). This CDR3 is built from 14 residues. CDR3 DNA, as far as it was read: TGTGCCAGCAGCCCCGGGACTAGACAAGAGACC. The encoded protein is CASSPGTRQET. The CDR3 in its entirety is CASSPGTRQETQYF.

As to this clone: The read ends 3 residues before the CDR3 terminus; that terminus is restored from the germline J gene. The gene calls are TRBV7-2 and TRBJ2-7; TRBD1 aligns across 7 bases. The CDR3 length is 14 residues. Trimming took 5 bases from V and 0 from J; bases not matched to a gene: 4. The germline V gene encodes CDR1 SGHTA and CDR2 FQGNSA. Partial CDR3 DNA: TGTGCCAGCAGCCCAGGGGGAAGCTCCTACGAG. It codes for CASSPGGSSYE. The full CDR3 protein is CASSPGGSSYEQYF.